This entry lists 25 T cell receptor beta chains sequenced from one sample in a study of human T cells and chemical hapten exposure. From the RACE reads, TCRdb called clonotypes with MiXCR, one entry per CDR3 protein. The sample lists about 110,000 distinct CDR3 sequences; about a tenth were seen once. Indicated time point: patch test 2, 6 weeks after DPC sensitization. Treatment meaning: therapeutic diphenylcyclopropenone sensitization with weekly scalp DPC. Sequences were derived from whole blood, sampled in connection with sensitization to the hapten diphenylcyclopropenone (DPC). The receptor set was obtained from a middle-aged woman with alopecia areata. Some clones in this sample may be carry-over from other donors' samples.

In this sample, this clonotype turned up a few times. V and J are TRBV14 and TRBJ1-1; D may be TRBD1 (5 bases). Germline V gives CDR1 SGHDN, CDR2 FVKESK. Between the trimmed V and J ends, which lost 0 bases and 3 bases, there was a span of 17 bases. This CDR3 region has 17 residues. Here the CDR3 DNA reads TGTGCCAGCAGCCAAGATACCCCCTGGCGGGGGGACACTGAAGCTTTCTTT. This encodes CASSQDTPWRGDTEAFF. The full variable domain, rest sourced from reference TRBV14 and TRBJ1-1, is EAGVTQFPSHSVIEKGQTVTLRCDPISGHDNLYWYRRVMGKEIKFLLHFVKESKQDESGMPNNRFLAERTGGTYSTLKVQPAELEDSGVYFCASSQDTPWRGDTEAFFGQGTRLTVV.

The gene calls are TRBV28 and TRBJ2-7; D tentatively fits TRBD1 or TRBD2 (5 bases each). Germline-derived CDR1 and CDR2 are MDHEN and SYDVKM. The length of the CDR3 is 12 residues. V was shortened by 4 bases and J by 3 bases, with 7 bases between the two germline ends. The CDR3 loop reads CASSWGFYEQYF. DNA of the CDR3: TGTGCCAGCAGTTGGGGGTTCTACGAGCAGTACTTC.

Many counts were recorded for this clonotype. The chain is built from TRBV7-3 and TRBJ2-1; D perhaps matches TRBD2 (6 bases). The CDR3 length is 14 residues. Germline CDR1 reads SGHTA; CDR2 reads FQGTGA. V was clipped by 3 bases and J by 8 bases, with 14 bases between them. The CDR3 DNA reads TGTGCCAGCAGCTTGGGGCGGGGAGGCTATGAGCAGTTCTTC. It translates to CASSLGRGGYEQFF.

This clonotype has more than one count but fewer than ten. This chain links TRBV6-2 or TRBV6-3 with TRBJ1-1, with unresolved D. CDR3 size: 13 residues. Germline CDR1 MNHEY, CDR2 SVGEGT. V was clipped by 4 bases and J by 1 base, with 7 bases between them. CDR3: CASSFRENTEAFF. In nucleotides, the CDR3 is TGTGCCAGCAGTTTTCGGGAGAACACTGAAGCTTTCTTT.

This rearrangement joins TRBV29-1 to TRBJ1-2, with 9 positions matching TRBD1. V lost 7 bases and J lost 4; bases outside the gene matches: 10. The CDR3 consists of 14 residues. Per the germline V gene, CDR1 is SQVTM and CDR2 is ANQGSEA. CDR3 residues: CSGRQGGEVYGYTF. The CDR3 DNA reads TGCAGCGGGAGACAGGGGGGTGAGGTCTATGGCTACACCTTC.

This clonotype was detected a few times. V is TRBV7-2 and J is TRBJ1-4; possible D gene TRBD1, 6 bases. This CDR3 region has 15 residues. Germline loops: CDR1 SGHTA, CDR2 FQGNSA. Trimming cost V 5 bases and J 8 bases, with 18 bases left between them. This CDR3 reads CASSPPDRGSEKLFF. The DNA of the CDR3 is TGTGCCAGCAGCCCCCCGGACAGAGGATCCGAAAAACTGTTTTTT. Full variable domain (rest looked up from reference TRBV7-2 and TRBJ1-4): GAGVSQSPSNKVTEKGKDVELRCDPISGHTALYWYRQSLGQGLEFLIYFQGNSAPDKSGLPSDRFSAERTGGSVSTLTIQRTQQEDSAVYLCASSPPDRGSEKLFFGSGTQLSVL.

The CDR3 DNA is TGTGCCAGCAGCTCCTCCCCTGGGCAGCCCCAGCATTTT. Its translation: CASSSSPGQPQHF. This chain uses TRBV7-8 with TRBJ1-5; D not resolved. CDR1 is SGHVS, CDR2 FQNEAQ, per germline. Trimming left V 4 bases short and J 7 bases short, with 11 bases between. The CDR3 contains 13 residues.

In its sample, this clonotype was seen a few times. The CDR3 DNA reads TGTGCCAGCAGTTGGGACAGGGCACAGCCCCAGCATTTT. It specifies CASSWDRAQPQHF. This chain connects TRBV6-5 to TRBJ1-5, with 9 bases that match TRBD1. The V and J ends lost 4 bases and 7 bases, in that order; junction bases with no gene match: 2. The CDR3 has 13 amino acids. CDR1 is MNHEY and CDR2 is SVGAGI in the germline V gene.

This clonotype came up a few times. The J gene is TRBJ2-4, the V gene TRBV12-3 or TRBV12-4, with D uncertain. The ends were cut back, 5 bases at V and 1 base at J, with 6 bases in the middle. This CDR3 contains 13 residues. As DNA, the CDR3 is TGTGCCAGCAGTATTCTGGCCAAAAACATTCAGTACTTC. Amino acids: CASSILAKNIQYF.

This clonotype was counted at least ten times. The chain combines TRBV7-8 with TRBJ1-2; 8 bases line up with TRBD1. CDR3 length equals 15 residues. CDR1 is SGHVS, CDR2 FQNEAQ, per germline. Losses at the gene ends were 5 bases for V and 6 bases for J; bases not matched to a gene: 11. CDR3 protein: CASSVQPGQANGYTF. DNA of the CDR3: TGTGCCAGCAGCGTCCAGCCGGGACAGGCAAATGGCTACACCTTC.

Many counts were recorded for this clonotype. The V call is TRBV6-5, the J call TRBJ1-5; D is unclear. Germline CDR1 MNHEY, CDR2 SVGAGI. The length of the CDR3 is 15 residues. V gave up 0 bases and J gave up 2 bases, with 8 bases separating them. CDR3 in amino acids: CASSYSYRGNQPQHF. The CDR3 coding sequence is TGTGCCAGCAGTTACTCGTACCGGGGCAATCAGCCCCAGCATTTT.

This clonotype was seen a handful of times. The chain couples TRBV7-2 to TRBJ1-4; D uncertain. CDR1 is SGHTA and CDR2 is FQGNSA in the germline V gene. The germline V and J ends were trimmed by 7 bases and 0 bases, with 12 bases remaining between them. This CDR3 has 15 residues. CDR3 amino acids: CASTRDPTTNEKLFF. DNA for the CDR3: TGTGCCAGCACCAGAGACCCCACAACTAATGAAAAACTGTTTTTT.

Here the CDR3 DNA reads TGTGCCAGCAGCTTGACGACAGGGATAGGCGAGCAGTACTTC. The encoded protein is CASSLTTGIGEQYF. The chain couples TRBV7-9 to TRBJ2-7, with 7 bases fitting TRBD1. Germline CDR1 SEHNR, CDR2 FQNEAQ (reference sequence). This CDR3 contains 14 residues. The junction had 8 bases not matched to a gene; V was cut back by 3 bases and J by 6 bases. Filled out from reference TRBV7-9 and TRBJ2-7, the complete variable domain reads DTGVSQNPRHKITKRGQNVTFRCDPISEHNRLYWYRQTLGQGPEFLTYFQNEAQLEKSRLLSDRFSAERPKGSFSTLEIQRTEQGDSAMYLCASSLTTGIGEQYFGPGTRLTVT.

The table lists this clonotype with many counts. The V gene is TRBV18, the J gene TRBJ2-2; no reliable D call. V was cut by 3 bases and J by 2 bases, with 13 bases left in between. This CDR3 region has 16 residues. The germline CDR1 and CDR2 sequences are KGHSH and LQKENI. DNA for the CDR3: TGTGCCAGCTCACCCTCGGCCAGCCCCAACACCGGGGAGCTGTTTTTT. Its protein is CASSPSASPNTGELFF.

Only a few counts were recorded for this clonotype. This chain uses TRBV14 with TRBJ1-6, with D hard to call. Germline CDR1 and CDR2: SGHDN and FVKESK. The CDR3 consists of 16 residues. The V end lost 0 bases, the J end lost 0 bases, and 6 bases lay between the germline ends. CDR3 residues: CASSQDQSSYNSPLHF. Here the CDR3 DNA reads TGTGCCAGCAGCCAAGACCAAAGCTCCTATAATTCACCCCTCCACTTT.

This clonotype was detected ten times or more. The chain links TRBV2 to TRBJ2-3, with no clear D. Trimming shortened V by 1 base and J by 1 base, and 6 bases separated the two germline ends. CDR1 is SNHLY, CDR2 FYNNEI, per germline. The CDR3 runs to 14 residues. CDR3 region: CASSEGTGTDTQYF. As DNA, the CDR3 is TGTGCCAGCAGTGAAGGAACCGGCACAGATACGCAGTATTTT.

This sequence joins TRBV10-3 and TRBJ2-6; 12 bases fit TRBD1. The CDR3 is 17 residues long. CDR1 ENHRY and CDR2 SYGVKD come from the germline V gene. Trimming took 5 bases from V and 1 from J; bases not matched to a gene: 3. CDR3 loop: CAISPGQGASGANVLTF. Here the CDR3 DNA reads TGTGCCATCAGTCCGGGACAGGGGGCGTCTGGGGCCAACGTCCTGACTTTC.

This clonotype was seen at least ten times. V is TRBV6-5 and J is TRBJ2-7; 9 nucleotides line up with TRBD1. CDR3 size: 13 residues. V lost 6 bases to trimming and J lost 4 bases; unmatched junction nucleotides: 4. Germline CDR1 and CDR2: MNHEY and SVGAGI. In DNA, the CDR3 is TGTGCCAGCAGAAGGACAGGGGAGTACGAGCAGTACTTC. Translating it yields CASRRTGEYEQYF.

This clonotype was recorded many times. V usage is TRBV7-2 and J usage is TRBJ1-2; the D is unclear. V was trimmed by 5 bases and J by 3 bases, leaving 13 bases between them. CDR3 length: 14 residues. CDR1 is SGHTA and CDR2 is FQGNSA in the germline V gene. CDR3 region: CASSPPGDHYGYTF. For the CDR3, the DNA is TGTGCCAGCAGCCCCCCCGGGGATCACTATGGCTACACCTTC.

In its sample, this clonotype was seen a few times. The V and J genes are TRBV30 and TRBJ2-1, with a weak D call TRBD1 (7 bases). Germline V gives CDR1 GTSNPN, CDR2 SVGIG (reference sequence). The V gene lost 6 bases and the J gene lost 2 bases, with 14 bases spanning the gap. CDR3 length: 14 amino acids. The CDR3 is CACTPGGTYNEQFF. DNA of the CDR3: TGTGCCTGTACCCCAGGGGGGACCTACAATGAGCAGTTCTTC.

V is TRBV29-1 and J is TRBJ2-1; D not resolved. This CDR3 is 13 amino acids long. Germline CDR1 SQVTM, CDR2 ANQGSEA. Trimming removed 7 bases from V and 0 bases from J, with 10 bases in between. The CDR3 sequence: CSAFIGSYNEQFF. As DNA, the CDR3 is TGCAGCGCGTTTATAGGCTCCTACAATGAGCAGTTCTTC.

Ten or more counts support this clonotype. The chain uses TRBV12-3 or TRBV12-4 and TRBJ2-2; D not resolved. Trimming pared 6 bases from V and 7 bases from J, leaving 15 bases between. The CDR3 extends over 14 amino acids. The chain's CDR3 is CASSTHDGYGELFF. The CDR3 coding sequence is TGTGCCAGCAGCACCCATGACGGATACGGGGAGCTGTTTTTT.

This clonotype was seen many times. This chain joins TRBV29-1 and TRBJ2-7; 8 positions agree with TRBD2. The germline V gene encodes CDR1 SQVTM and CDR2 ANQGSEA. The CDR3 covers 12 residues. V lost 5 bases to trimming and J lost 7 bases; unmatched junction nucleotides: 7. This CDR3 is CSVLTGGGEQYF. In DNA, the CDR3 is TGCAGCGTTCTTACCGGGGGGGGAGAGCAGTACTTC.

Many counts were recorded for this clonotype. The genes are TRBV11-2 and TRBJ1-2; no reliable D call. CDR3 length: 14 residues. Germline lookup yields CDR1 SGHAT and CDR2 FQNNGV. Trimming cost V 5 bases and J 4 bases, with 14 bases left between them. The CDR3 DNA reads TGTGCCAGCAGCCCGGACTCAACCCCCTATGGCTACACCTTC. It translates to CASSPDSTPYGYTF.

This clonotype was recorded a few times. The chain carries TRBV5-4 and TRBJ2-2, with 9 bases that match TRBD1. Looked up from germline, CDR1 is SGHNT and CDR2 is YYREEE (reference sequence). Trimming cost V 4 bases and J 2 bases; bases outside gene matches: 3. The CDR3 has 15 amino acids. CDR3 nucleotides: TGTGCCAGCAGCGGGGGACAGGGCAACACCGGGGAGCTGTTTTTT. Translation gives CASSGGQGNTGELFF.